This TCR beta chain was retrieved from a study of cytomegalovirus exposure and HLA in healthy donors. Study summary: Later analysis reported that the roughly 110 validation repertoires shared the platform of the 650 to 700 first-cohort repertoires. The study's findings and limits: Reports described diagnosis of cytomegalovirus status by the classifier as highly specific and sensitive.

As for this clone: The antigen remains undetermined.

Trimming removed 5 bases from V and 3 bases from J; junction bases left unmatched: 5. CDR1 and CDR2 from the germline V gene are MDHEN and SYDVKM. The CDR3 runs 15 residues. Profiling relied on immunoSEQ multiplex PCR, and the TCRdb table lists in-frame clones only, not all of them. The sample lists around 230,000 clones, around 86% occurring once. This TCR came from a woman aged 25 to 39 in good health and CMV-seropositive. This chain connects TRBV28 to TRBJ1-5, with 9 bases that match TRBD1. What was sequenced was PBMCs. CDR3 in DNA: TGTGCCAGCAGTCGGACAGGGGCTTTCAATCAGCCCCAGCATTTT. Amino acid sequence: CASSRTGAFNQPQHF.